The 23 T cell receptor beta chains listed next were all sequenced from one sample in a study of blood T cells in healthy people across ages. A second PCR of about 7 to 12 cycles used a sample-barcoded 5' primer and a J-beta primer mix. From the 5' RACE reads, TCRdb called clonotypes with MiXCR, one entry per CDR3 protein. The sample lists 550,000 to 800,000 distinct CDR3 sequences; 32% were seen once. Sequencing was done on a sample of blood. The source of these receptors is a woman older than 75 in good health.

This clonotype was detected ten times or more. The chain recombines TRBV6-6 with TRBJ1-5; D is ambiguous. CDR3 length equals 13 residues. Between the trimmed V and J ends, which lost 6 bases and 4 bases, there was a span of 10 bases. The germline gives CDR1 MNHNY, CDR2 SVGAGI (reference sequence). CDR3 residues: CASSLGRNQPQHF. The CDR3 bases are TGTGCCAGCAGCTTAGGACGGAATCAGCCCCAGCATTTT.

This clonotype has at least ten counts. The chain has TRBV5-1 and TRBJ2-6; D is unclear. In germline, CDR1 is SGHRS, CDR2 YFSETQ. The CDR3 is 17 amino acids. V lost 0 bases, J lost 1 base, and 11 bases lay in between. The CDR3 spells CASSLGHLTSGANVLTF. The CDR3 DNA is TGCGCCAGCAGCTTGGGACATCTCACGTCTGGGGCCAACGTCCTGACTTTC.

The sample holds one count of this clonotype. This rearrangement joins TRBV19 to TRBJ2-1; no clear D. V dropped 3 bases and J dropped 10 bases, with 19 bases sitting between them. This CDR3 region has 15 residues. The germline V gene has CDR1 LNHDA and CDR2 SQIVND (reference sequence). In DNA form, the CDR3 reads TGTGCCAGTAGTATCGGCGCAGTCCCTTCCTACGAGCAGTTCTTC. Translation gives CASSIGAVPSYEQFF.

Points on this clonotype: Its ends do not fully match the called genes, so a read error is possible. The chain recombines TRBV7-9 with TRBJ2-1; D is possibly TRBD2 (7 bases). The CDR3 contains 15 residues. CDR1 is SEHNR and CDR2 is FQNEAQ in the germline V gene (reference sequence). The chain's CDR3 is CASSRGGAGDNERFF. Here the CDR3 DNA reads TGTGCCAGCAGCAGGGGGGGGGCCGGGGACAATGAGCGGTTCTTC.

About this clonotype: A clone one base away is much larger, so this may be a read error. The CDR3 protein is CVSSLSGTGNEKLFF. CDR3 DNA sequence: TGTGTCAGCAGCCTTTCCGGGACAGGGAATGAAAAACTGTTTTTT. V and J are TRBV4-2 and TRBJ1-4; TRBD1 agrees at 9 bases. The CDR3 spans 15 residues. CDR1 is LGHNA and CDR2 is YNFKEQ in the germline V gene.

This clonotype was counted ten times or more. Being one base from a much bigger clone, this may be a read error. Here the CDR3 reads CASSERGGCDTQYF. DNA of the CDR3: TGTGCCAGCAGTGAACGGGGGGGGTGCGATACGCAGTATTTT. The V call is TRBV6-1, the J call TRBJ2-3; 8 bases align to TRBD2. J lost 6 bases, V lost 2 bases, and 4 bases had no gene match. Germline CDR1 is MNHNS and CDR2 is SASEGT. The CDR3 loop spans 14 amino acids.

CDR3 in amino acids: CSMAPFRAGETQYF. CDR3 nucleotides: TGCAGTATGGCCCCTTTTCGGGCTGGAGAGACCCAGTACTTC. The chain uses TRBV20-1 and TRBJ2-7, with D hard to call. The last part of the DNA fits TRBJ2-5 better; the J call may be wrong. Per the germline V gene, CDR1 is DFQATT and CDR2 is SNEGSKA (reference sequence). CDR3 length: 14 amino acids.

This clonotype has just a few counts. The chain links TRBV7-9 to TRBJ2-3; D could derive from TRBD1 or TRBD2 (5 bases each). Deletions cut 5 bases from V and 2 bases from J, with 14 bases between. There are 15 residues in the CDR3. Germline CDR1 is SEHNR and CDR2 is FQNEAQ (reference sequence). This CDR3 is CASSLGTLSTDTQYF. CDR3 bases: TGTGCCAGCAGCCTGGGGACCCTCTCCACAGATACGCAGTATTTT.

This clonotype was picked up a small number of times. This chain links TRBV6-1 with TRBJ2-7; 9 nucleotides match TRBD1. Germline-derived CDR1 and CDR2 are MNHNS and SASEGT. There are 14 residues in the CDR3. V lost 9 bases, J lost 5 bases, and 11 bases stayed unmatched. CDR3: CASSPGQGCNEQYF. The CDR3 coding sequence is TGTGCCAGTTCCCCGGGACAGGGATGCAACGAGCAGTACTTC.

A word on this clonotype: Just one base apart from a much larger clone, this may be a read error. The CDR3 sequence: CASSEGDRCNEQFF. DNA of the CDR3: TGTGCCAGCAGTGAAGGGGACAGATGCAATGAGCAGTTCTTC. The rearrangement joins TRBV25-1 to TRBJ2-1; 7 positions agree with TRBD1. This CDR3 is built from 14 residues. From germline, CDR1 is MGHDK and CDR2 SYGVNS. The J segment lost 6 bases and the V segment lost 2 bases, leaving 4 bases of the junction unmatched.

The J gene is TRBJ2-3, the V gene TRBV6-2 or TRBV6-3, with D maybe TRBD2 (5 bases). V was clipped by 0 bases and J by 4 bases, with 8 bases between them. The CDR3 is 14 amino acids. CDR1 and CDR2 from the germline V gene are MNHEY and SVGEGT. The CDR3 here is CASSYSGEADTQYF. DNA for the CDR3: TGTGCCAGCAGTTACTCGGGAGAGGCAGATACGCAGTATTTT.

This clonotype was counted between two and nine times. A much larger clone lies a single base off, so this may be a read error. The CDR3 reads CSVEANTEIQYF. The CDR3, as DNA: TGCAGCGTTGAAGCCAACACCGAGATCCAGTACTTC. This chain connects TRBV29-1 to TRBJ2-4; D gene uncertain. CDR3 size: 12 residues. CDR1 SQVTM and CDR2 ANQGSEA come from the germline V gene. The V end was cut by 1 base, the J end by 13 bases, with 14 bases between. Supplemented by reference TRBV29-1 and TRBJ2-4, the full variable domain reads SAVISQKPSRDICQRGTSLTIQCQVDSQVTMMFWYRQQPGQSLTLIATANQGSEATYESGFVIDKFPISRPNLTFSTLTVSNMSPEDSSIYLCSVEANTEIQYFGAGTRLSVL.

This clonotype was counted ten times or more. The V and J genes are TRBV6-1 and TRBJ1-2; a possible D gene is TRBD1 (5 bases). The CDR3 has 14 residues. Germline V gives CDR1 MNHNS, CDR2 SASEGT. Trimming pared 0 bases from V and 4 bases from J, leaving 9 bases between. DNA for the CDR3: TGTGCCAGCAGTGAAGCTAGGGACGCCTATGGCTACACCTTC. This gives the protein CASSEARDAYGYTF.

Only a few counts were recorded for this clonotype. A much larger clone is a single base away; this may be a read error. This chain connects TRBV7-2 to TRBJ2-3; the match to TRBD2 covers 10 bases. V dropped 5 bases and J dropped 8; count of bases not matched to a gene: 13. CDR3 length: 16 amino acids. The germline V gene encodes CDR1 SGHTA and CDR2 FQGNSA. The CDR3, as DNA: TGTGCCAGCAGCCAGCTCGGAGCGGGGGGGCGCGGTACGCAGTATTTT. As protein: CASSQLGAGGRGTQYF.

This chain joins TRBV27 and TRBJ1-2, with 8 positions matching TRBD1. Trimming took 2 bases from V and 0 from J; bases not matched to a gene: 5. Germline CDR1 reads MNHEY; CDR2 reads SMNVEV (reference sequence). The CDR3 has 16 amino acids. CDR3 in DNA: TGTGCCAGCAGTTTAACGCAGACAGGGGCTAACTATGGCTACACCTTC. This codes for CASSLTQTGANYGYTF.

This clonotype was detected ten times or more. This chain connects TRBV3-1 to TRBJ2-7; D gene unclear. This CDR3 is 13 amino acids long. Trimming removed 1 base from V and 3 bases from J, with 7 bases in between. Germline V gives CDR1 LGHDT, CDR2 YNNKEL (reference sequence). For the CDR3, the DNA is TGTGCCAGCAGCCAAGGGAACTTCTACGAGCAGTACTTC. As protein: CASSQGNFYEQYF.

This clonotype was picked up many times. This chain uses TRBV9 with TRBJ1-2, with 7 bases matching TRBD1. The CDR3 is 18 residues long. V shed 4 bases, J shed 2 bases, and the junction held 17 bases outside the gene matches. Germline values: CDR1 SGDLS, CDR2 YYNGEE. The CDR3, as DNA: TGTGCCAGCAGCCTCCGATTCGGTGAGGGGGCCCTAAACTATGGCTACACCTTC. Protein sequence: CASSLRFGEGALNYGYTF.

In its sample, this clonotype was seen a few times. The V call is TRBV28, the J call TRBJ2-4; D remains unclear. CDR1 is MDHEN, CDR2 SYDVKM, per germline. Trimming took 3 bases from V and 5 from J, leaving 14 bases between them. The CDR3 contains 15 residues. CDR3 loop: CASSLGRTTQNIQYF. The DNA of the CDR3 is TGTGCCAGCAGTTTGGGCAGGACGACCCAAAACATTCAGTACTTC.

A remark on this clonotype: A much larger clone lies a single base off, so this may be a read error. The chain uses TRBV15 and TRBJ1-2; TRBD1 matches at 11 bases. CDR3 length: 15 residues. The germline V gene has CDR1 LNHNV and CDR2 YYDKDF (reference sequence). CDR3 sequence: CAASRRDRGLSGYTF. The CDR3 DNA reads as TGTGCCGCCAGCAGAAGGGACAGGGGGTTGAGTGGCTACACCTTC.

The chain employs TRBV29-1 and TRBJ2-1, with 7 nucleotides matching TRBD2. V shed 6 bases and J 6 bases; nucleotides not matched to a gene: 8. The CDR3 sequence is 13 residues long. Germline CDR1 reads SQVTM; CDR2 reads ANQGSEA. CDR3 region: CSVAKSSGNEQFF. CDR3 DNA sequence: TGCAGCGTGGCCAAATCTAGCGGCAATGAGCAGTTCTTC.

In this sample, this clonotype turned up many times. The chain joins TRBV21-1 to TRBJ2-5; the DNA was not compared with TRBD1, the D call given in the table. TRBV21-1 corresponds to a pseudogene. This CDR3 has 15 residues. The CDR3 nucleotides read TGTGCCAGCAGCAATTCCGGGACGGGGGATGAGACCCAGTACTTC. This encodes CASSNSGTGDETQYF.

This clonotype was detected only a few times. V usage is TRBV9 and J usage is TRBJ1-1, with 9 bases lining up with TRBD1. V was clipped by 4 bases and J by 1 base; unmatched bases: 5. Germline CDR1 SGDLS, CDR2 YYNGEE. The CDR3 extends over 15 amino acids. This CDR3 is CASSSRQGGNTEAFF. The CDR3 region has the DNA TGTGCCAGCAGCTCCCGACAGGGGGGGAACACTGAAGCTTTCTTT.

This clonotype was found many times. The chain employs TRBV20-1 and TRBJ1-1, with 9 bases fitting TRBD1. This CDR3 has 14 amino acids. J lost 4 bases, V lost 3 bases, and 6 bases had no gene match. In germline, CDR1 is DFQATT, CDR2 SNEGSKA (reference sequence). CDR3 nucleotide sequence: TGCAGTGCTAGCCGGGACAGGGCCGGCACTGAAGCTTTCTTT. As protein: CSASRDRAGTEAFF.